This entry features one TCR beta chain sequence. Its specificity is unknown. The record originates from a study of cytomegalovirus exposure and HLA in healthy donors. Vbeta (60) and Jbeta (13) primers were used in the PCR. The table came from immunoSEQ multiplex PCR; TCRdb's copy has only in-frame clones and leaves some out. The sample totals about 190,000 clones. Unmatched junction bases numbered 19, after V lost 4 bases and J lost 5 bases. Germline CDR1 GTSNPN, CDR2 SVGIG (reference sequence). This CDR3 is 18 amino acids long. Study-wide points: A later analysis linked about 17,000 TCR beta sequences to HLA alleles at 0.05 false discovery rate. DRB1 had the most TCR associations and HLA-C the fewest, a later analysis found, with rates varying by HLA locus.

The rearrangement joins TRBV30 to TRBJ2-2; 7 nucleotides match TRBD2. Sample: PBMCs. The sequence was obtained from a man aged 25-45 years in good health and CMV-seronegative. The CDR3 reads CAWTRDYLGTYFTGELFF. The CDR3 DNA sequence: TGTGCCTGGACCCGGGACTACCTAGGTACCTATTTTACCGGGGAGCTGTTTTTT.